This entry lists 3 T cell receptor beta chains sequenced from one sample in a study of OX40 agonist ivuxolimab in advanced cancers. Clones were sequenced by immunoSEQ multiplex PCR, and TCRdb holds only the in-frame ones, with some missing. The sample records some 62,000 clones, about 82% being singletons. The starting material was CD4+ or CD8+ T cells sorted from blood, obtained in a trial of the OX40 agonist ivuxolimab. These receptors all stem from an adult with an advanced solid tumor such as melanoma, head and neck, liver or kidney cancer.

The chain has TRBV6-1 and TRBJ1-5, with 7 bases aligning to TRBD1. This CDR3 is 13 amino acids long. V gave up 6 bases and J gave up 6 bases; unmatched junction bases: 5. CDR1 is MNHNS and CDR2 is SASEGT in the germline V gene. CDR3 nucleotides: TGTGCCAGCAGGACCAGGGGGGGTCAGCCCCAGCATTTT. Its translation is CASRTRGGQPQHF.

The chain couples TRBV6-6 to TRBJ2-7, with 7 bases lining up with TRBD1. The CDR3 runs 13 residues. Germline assignment: CDR1 MNHNY and CDR2 SVGAGI (reference sequence). V lost 7 bases and J lost 4; bases outside the gene matches: 7. The CDR3 sequence is CASTGTVSYEQYF. Written as DNA, the CDR3 is TGTGCCAGCACCGGGACAGTCTCGTACGAGCAGTACTTC.

This rearrangement joins TRBV11-2 to TRBJ2-3; D is unresolved. This CDR3 has 12 residues. Trimming took off 2 bases at V and 7 bases at J, with 7 bases between the two ends. Germline V gene lookup returns CDR1 SGHAT and CDR2 FQNNGV. The CDR3, as DNA: TGTGCCAGCAGCTTAAAATATAATACGCAGTATTTT. Translated: CASSLKYNTQYF.